This TCR beta chain was captured by sequencing in a study of cytomegalovirus exposure and HLA in healthy donors. Broader study findings: Presence/absence analyses supposed approximately even sequencing depth among donors. CMV serostatus was the only immune exposure information that was available. DRB1 had the most TCR associations and HLA-C the fewest, a later analysis found, with rates varying by HLA locus. A later analysis by the authors found several of the most significant clusters apparently linked to common viral pathogens.

Details on this clone: Its specificity is unknown.

CDR3 length equals 17 residues. Germline lookup yields CDR1 SGHVS and CDR2 FQNEAQ. V dropped 0 bases and J dropped 1; count of bases not matched to a gene: 7. PCR was performed using 60 Vbeta and 13 Jbeta primers. Clones were read by immunoSEQ multiplex PCR, and TCRdb kept only the in-frame ones, dropping some. Altogether some 150,000 clones are present, roughly four fifths being singletons, with the ten largest covering around 1.6%. Specimen: PBMCs. The rearrangement uses TRBV7-8 and TRBJ1-2, with TRBD1 identical over 8 bases. The source of this sequence is a female donor in good health and CMV-seronegative. The CDR3 bases are TGTGCCAGCAGCTTAGCCGGAGGGACAGGCCTTAACTATGGCTACACCTTC. Protein product: CASSLAGGTGLNYGYTF.